The 3 T cell receptor beta chains given below trace back to one sample, sequenced in a study of T cells in Graves' hyperthyroidism and ophthalmopathy. TCR beta CDR3 regions were amplified from RNA. In the first-round RT-PCR of the TCR CDR3, the HTBI primer set was used. TCRdb ran MiXCR on the multiplex PCR reads and lists one entry per CDR3 protein. Counted here are hundreds of thousands of distinct CDR3 sequences, roughly 40% occurring once; the ten biggest clones make up roughly 8.3%. Sample: blood. These receptors all come from a man aged 18-30 years with Graves' hyperthyroidism.

Remarks on this clonotype: One base away lies a much larger clone, so this may be a sequencing read error. The V call is TRBV19, the J call TRBJ1-4; unclear D gene. The CDR3 loop spans 10 amino acids. Trimming pared 5 bases from V and 11 bases from J, leaving 6 bases between. Germline CDR1 and CDR2: LNHDA and SQIVND (reference sequence). The CDR3 DNA reads TGTGCCAGTAGTGGGGTGAAACTGTTTTTT. This sequence encodes CASSGVKLFF. Supplemented by reference TRBV19 and TRBJ1-4, the full variable domain reads DGGITQSPKYLFRKEGQNVTLSCEQNLNHDAMYWYRQDPGQGLRLIYYSQIVNDFQKGDIAEGYSVSREKKESFPLTVTSAQKNPTAFYLCASSGVKLFFGSGTQLSVL.

The rearrangement uses TRBV9 and TRBJ1-1; the D gene is possibly TRBD1 (6 bases). The CDR3 is 15 amino acids. Trimming pared 3 bases from V and 4 bases from J, leaving 16 bases between. The germline gives CDR1 SGDLS, CDR2 YYNGEE. The CDR3 nucleotides read TGTGCCAGCAGCGCTACCGGCGGGGGGCTCACTGAAGCTTTCTTT. Its translation: CASSATGGGLTEAFF.

This clonotype was observed at least ten times. The gene calls are TRBV7-6 and TRBJ2-5; D possibly corresponds to TRBD2 (5 bases). CDR3 length: 15 residues. Looked up from germline, CDR1 is SGHVS and CDR2 is FNYEAQ. Trimming removed 0 bases at V and 2 bases at J, with 10 bases between. The CDR3 loop reads CASSLANGEQETQYF. The CDR3 DNA follows: TGTGCCAGCAGCTTAGCAAACGGGGAGCAAGAGACCCAGTACTTC.